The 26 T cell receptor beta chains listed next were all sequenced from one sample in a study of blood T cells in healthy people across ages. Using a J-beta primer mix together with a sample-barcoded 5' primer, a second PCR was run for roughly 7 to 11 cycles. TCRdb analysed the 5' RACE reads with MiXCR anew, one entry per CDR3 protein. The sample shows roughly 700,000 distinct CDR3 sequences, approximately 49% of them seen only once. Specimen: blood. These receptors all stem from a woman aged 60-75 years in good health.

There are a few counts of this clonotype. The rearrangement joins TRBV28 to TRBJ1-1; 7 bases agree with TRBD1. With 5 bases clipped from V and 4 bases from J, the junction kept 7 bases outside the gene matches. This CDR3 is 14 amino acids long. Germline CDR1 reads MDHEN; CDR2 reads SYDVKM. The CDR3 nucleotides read TGTGCCAGCAGTCTGGAAGACAGGGTCACTGAAGCTTTCTTT. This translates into CASSLEDRVTEAFF.

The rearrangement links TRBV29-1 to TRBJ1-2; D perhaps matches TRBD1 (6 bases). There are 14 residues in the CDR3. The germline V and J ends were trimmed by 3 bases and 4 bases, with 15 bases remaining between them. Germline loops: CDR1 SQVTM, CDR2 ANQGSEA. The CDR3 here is CSVDGGRLGYGYTF. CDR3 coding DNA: TGCAGCGTTGATGGGGGGCGCTTAGGCTATGGCTACACCTTC.

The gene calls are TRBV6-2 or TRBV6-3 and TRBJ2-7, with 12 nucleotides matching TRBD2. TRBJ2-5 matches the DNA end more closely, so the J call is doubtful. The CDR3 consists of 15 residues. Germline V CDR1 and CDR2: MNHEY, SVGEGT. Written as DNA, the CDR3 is TGTGCCAGCCTCTCACTAGCGGGAGGCCAAGAGACCCAGTACTTC. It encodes CASLSLAGGQETQYF.

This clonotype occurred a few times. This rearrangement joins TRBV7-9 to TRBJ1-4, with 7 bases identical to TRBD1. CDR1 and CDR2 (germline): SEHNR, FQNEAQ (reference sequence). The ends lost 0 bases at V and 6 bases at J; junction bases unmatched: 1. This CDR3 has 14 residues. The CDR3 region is CASSLAGGYEKLFF. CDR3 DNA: TGTGCCAGCAGCTTAGCAGGGGGCTATGAAAAACTGTTTTTT.

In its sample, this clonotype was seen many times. The CDR3 is CASSPLTTSNEQFF. The CDR3 region has the DNA TGTGCCAGCAGCCCCTTGACAACAAGTAATGAGCAGTTCTTC. This chain links TRBV3-1 with TRBJ2-1; D is ambiguous. The length of the CDR3 is 14 residues. Germline lookup yields CDR1 LGHDT and CDR2 YNNKEL (reference sequence). V was trimmed by 4 bases and J by 7 bases, leaving 14 bases between them.

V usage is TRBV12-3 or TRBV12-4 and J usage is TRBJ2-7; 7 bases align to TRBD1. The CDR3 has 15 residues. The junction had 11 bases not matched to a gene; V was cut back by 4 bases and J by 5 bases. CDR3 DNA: TGTGCCAGCAGTTCAAACAGGGGCCGTCCGAACGAGCAGTACTTC. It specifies CASSSNRGRPNEQYF.

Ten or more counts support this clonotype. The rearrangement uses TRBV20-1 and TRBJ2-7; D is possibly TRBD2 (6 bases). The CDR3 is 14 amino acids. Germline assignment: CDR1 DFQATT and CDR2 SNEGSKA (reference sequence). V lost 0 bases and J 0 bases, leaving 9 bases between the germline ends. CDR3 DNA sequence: TGCAGTGCTAGAGAGGGAGGAGCCTCCTACGAGCAGTACTTC. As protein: CSAREGGASYEQYF.

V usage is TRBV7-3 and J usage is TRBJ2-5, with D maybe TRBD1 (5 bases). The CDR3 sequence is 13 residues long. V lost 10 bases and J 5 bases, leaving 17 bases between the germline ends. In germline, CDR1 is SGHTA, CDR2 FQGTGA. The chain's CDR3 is CATTRVPGETQYF. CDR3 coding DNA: TGTGCCACCACCAGGGTCCCCGGGGAGACCCAGTACTTC. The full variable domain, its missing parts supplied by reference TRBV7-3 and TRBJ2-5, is GAGVSQTPSNKVTEKGKYVELRCDPISGHTALYWYRQSLGQGPEFLIYFQGTGAADDSGLPNDRFFAVRPEGSVSTLKIQRTERGDSAVYLCATTRVPGETQYFGPGTRLLVL.

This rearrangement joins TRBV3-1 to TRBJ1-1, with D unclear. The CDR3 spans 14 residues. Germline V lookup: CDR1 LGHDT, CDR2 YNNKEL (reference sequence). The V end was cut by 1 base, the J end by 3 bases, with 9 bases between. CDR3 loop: CASSQGEGYTEAFF. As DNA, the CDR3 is TGTGCCAGCAGCCAAGGGGAGGGCTACACTGAAGCTTTCTTT.

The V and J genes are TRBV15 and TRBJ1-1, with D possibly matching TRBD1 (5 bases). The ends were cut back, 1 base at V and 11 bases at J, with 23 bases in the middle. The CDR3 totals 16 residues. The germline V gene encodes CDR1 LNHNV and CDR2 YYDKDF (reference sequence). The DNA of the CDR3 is TGTGCCACCAGCAGAGTTCGGTTGACCGGCGGGGGTTTGGCTTTCTTT. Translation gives CATSRVRLTGGGLAFF.

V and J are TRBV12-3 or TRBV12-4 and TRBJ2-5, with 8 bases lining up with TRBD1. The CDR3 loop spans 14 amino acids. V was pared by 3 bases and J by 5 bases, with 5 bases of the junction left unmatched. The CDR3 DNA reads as TGTGCCAGCAGTTTTGCAGGGGGCCGGGAGACCCAGTACTTC. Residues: CASSFAGGRETQYF.

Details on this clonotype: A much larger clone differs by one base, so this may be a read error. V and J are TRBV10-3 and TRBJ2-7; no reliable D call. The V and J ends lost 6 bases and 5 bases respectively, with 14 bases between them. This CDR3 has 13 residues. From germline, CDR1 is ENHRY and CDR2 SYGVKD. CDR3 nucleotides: TGTGCCATCAGCACACAGAGTGGCGACGAGCAGTACTTC. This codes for CAISTQSGDEQYF.

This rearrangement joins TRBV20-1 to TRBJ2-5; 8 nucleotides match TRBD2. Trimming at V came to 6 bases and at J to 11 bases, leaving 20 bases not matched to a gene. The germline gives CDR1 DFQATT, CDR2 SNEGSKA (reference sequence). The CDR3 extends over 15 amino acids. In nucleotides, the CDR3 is TGCAGTGCCCCTCAGGACGGAGGGGCGGGGGGTAAGCAGTACTTC. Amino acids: CSAPQDGGAGGKQYF.

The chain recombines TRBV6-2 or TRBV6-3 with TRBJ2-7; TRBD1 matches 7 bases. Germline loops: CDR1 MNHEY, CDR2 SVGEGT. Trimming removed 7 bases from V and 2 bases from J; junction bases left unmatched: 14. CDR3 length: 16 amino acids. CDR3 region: CASTHPFRGMAYEQYF. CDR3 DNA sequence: TGTGCCAGCACCCACCCTTTCAGGGGGATGGCCTACGAGCAGTACTTC.

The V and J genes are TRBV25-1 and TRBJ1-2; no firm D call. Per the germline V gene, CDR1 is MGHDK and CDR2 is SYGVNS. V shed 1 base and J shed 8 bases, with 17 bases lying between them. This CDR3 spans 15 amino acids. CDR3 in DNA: TGTGCCAGCAGTGAATTCGGACTCGGAAAGGAAGGCTACACCTTC. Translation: CASSEFGLGKEGYTF.

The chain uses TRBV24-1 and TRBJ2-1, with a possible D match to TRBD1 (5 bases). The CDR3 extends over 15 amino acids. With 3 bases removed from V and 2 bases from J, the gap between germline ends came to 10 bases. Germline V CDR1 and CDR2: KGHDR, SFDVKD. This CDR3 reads CATSDPQGTYNEQFF. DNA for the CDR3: TGTGCCACCAGTGATCCGCAGGGAACCTACAATGAGCAGTTCTTC.

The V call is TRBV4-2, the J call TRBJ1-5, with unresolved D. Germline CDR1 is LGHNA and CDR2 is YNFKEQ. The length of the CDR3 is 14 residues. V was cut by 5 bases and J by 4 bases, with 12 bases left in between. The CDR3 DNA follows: TGTGCCAGCAGCGAGGGAGGACGGAATCAGCCCCAGCATTTT. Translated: CASSEGGRNQPQHF.

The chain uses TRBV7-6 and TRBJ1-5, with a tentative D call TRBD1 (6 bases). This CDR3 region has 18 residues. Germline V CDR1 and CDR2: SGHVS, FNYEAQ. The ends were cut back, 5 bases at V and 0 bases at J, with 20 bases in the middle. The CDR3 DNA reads TGTGCCAGCAGCGCTCAAGGGGGAGGGGTCTATAGCAATCAGCCCCAGCATTTT. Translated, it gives CASSAQGGGVYSNQPQHF.

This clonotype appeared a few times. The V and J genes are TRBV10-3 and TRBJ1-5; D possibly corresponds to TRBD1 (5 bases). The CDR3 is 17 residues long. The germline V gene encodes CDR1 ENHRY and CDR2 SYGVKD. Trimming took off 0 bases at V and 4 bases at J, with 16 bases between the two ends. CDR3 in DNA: TGTGCCATCAGTGAGTCGATAGCAGCAGGGTTTAATCAGCCCCAGCATTTT. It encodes CAISESIAAGFNQPQHF.

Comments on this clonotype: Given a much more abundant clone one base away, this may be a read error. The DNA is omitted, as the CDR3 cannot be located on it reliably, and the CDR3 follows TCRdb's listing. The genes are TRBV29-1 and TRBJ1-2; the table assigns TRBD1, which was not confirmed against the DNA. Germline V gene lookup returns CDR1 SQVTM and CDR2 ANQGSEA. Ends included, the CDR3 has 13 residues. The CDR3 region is CSYKAGGNYGCTF.

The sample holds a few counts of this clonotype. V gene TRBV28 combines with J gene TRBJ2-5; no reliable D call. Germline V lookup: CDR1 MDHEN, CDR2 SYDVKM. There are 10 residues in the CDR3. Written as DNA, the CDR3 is TGTCCCCGCCGGGAAGAGACCCAGTACTTC. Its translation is CPRREETQYF.

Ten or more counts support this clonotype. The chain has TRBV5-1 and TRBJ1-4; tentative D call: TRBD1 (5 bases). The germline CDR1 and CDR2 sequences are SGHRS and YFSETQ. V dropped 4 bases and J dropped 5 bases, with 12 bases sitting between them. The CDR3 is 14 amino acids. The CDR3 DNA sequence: TGCGCCAGCAGCCCGGGGCAGAGGAATGAAAAACTGTTTTTT. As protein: CASSPGQRNEKLFF.

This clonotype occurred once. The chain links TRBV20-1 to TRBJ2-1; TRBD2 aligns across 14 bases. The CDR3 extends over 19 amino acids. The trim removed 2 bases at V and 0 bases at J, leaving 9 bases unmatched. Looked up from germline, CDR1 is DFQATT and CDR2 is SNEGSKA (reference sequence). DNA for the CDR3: TGCAGTGCTAGACCGACTAGCGGGAGGGATGTGAGCTCCTACAATGAGCAGTTCTTC. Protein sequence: CSARPTSGRDVSSYNEQFF.

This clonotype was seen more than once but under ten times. The CDR3 reads CASSFPGVRNSPLHF. The DNA for the CDR3 is TGTGCCAGCAGCTTTCCAGGGGTCCGCAATTCACCCCTCCACTTT. The chain links TRBV7-2 to TRBJ1-6; possibly TRBD1 for D (6 bases). CDR3 size: 15 residues. Germline V lookup: CDR1 SGHTA, CDR2 FQGNSA. Trimming stripped 3 bases from V and 7 bases from J, with 13 bases between. The entire variable domain, with the rest obtained from reference TRBV7-2 and TRBJ1-6, is as follows: GAGVSQSPSNKVTEKGKDVELRCDPISGHTALYWYRQSLGQGLEFLIYFQGNSAPDKSGLPSDRFSAERTGGSVSTLTIQRTQQEDSAVYLCASSFPGVRNSPLHFGNGTRLTVT.

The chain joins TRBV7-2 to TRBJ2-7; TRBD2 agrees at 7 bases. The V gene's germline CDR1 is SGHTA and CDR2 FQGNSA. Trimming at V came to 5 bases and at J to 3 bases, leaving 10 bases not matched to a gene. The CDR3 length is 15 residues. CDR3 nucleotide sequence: TGTGCCAGCAGCCCCGCCCCGGGAGGAAACTACGAGCAGTACTTC. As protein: CASSPAPGGNYEQYF.

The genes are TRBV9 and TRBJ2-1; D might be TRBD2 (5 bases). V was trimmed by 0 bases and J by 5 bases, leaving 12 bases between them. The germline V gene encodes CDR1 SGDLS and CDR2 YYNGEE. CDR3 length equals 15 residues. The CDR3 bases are TGTGCCAGCAGCGTAGGAGCAGACTACAACAATGAGCAGTTCTTC. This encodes CASSVGADYNNEQFF.